Below, 19 T cell receptor beta chains from the same sample are listed, as sequenced in a study of blood T cell repertoires in COVID-19. The assay was immunoSEQ multiplex PCR, and TCRdb's table has in-frame clones only and misses some. The sample lists around 130,000 clones; 84% were seen once. The sample was PBMCs or T cells enriched from blood (not recorded which). The receptors stem from a woman in her forties or fifties with acute COVID-19.

This chain joins TRBV15 and TRBJ2-7; 9 nucleotides line up with TRBD1. With 5 bases clipped from V and 7 bases from J, the junction kept 9 bases outside the gene matches. The CDR3 runs to 14 residues. Germline lookup yields CDR1 LNHNV and CDR2 YYDKDF (reference sequence). The CDR3 DNA is TGTGCCACCAGCGAAGGACAGGGGATTTGGGAGCAGTACTTC. Amino acid sequence: CATSEGQGIWEQYF.

This clone was recorded once. The V and J genes are TRBV2 and TRBJ2-7; 12 bases match TRBD2. Germline-derived CDR1 and CDR2 are SNHLY and FYNNEI. V was clipped by 3 bases and J by 5 bases; unmatched bases: 5. There are 15 residues in the CDR3. The DNA of the CDR3 is TGTGCCAGCAGTGATGGACTAGCGGGATTCAACGAGCAGTACTTC. Translation gives CASSDGLAGFNEQYF.

V is TRBV10-3 and J is TRBJ2-1, with a tentative D call TRBD1 (5 bases). CDR1 ENHRY and CDR2 SYGVKD come from the germline V gene. The CDR3 runs to 15 residues. Trimming shortened V by 3 bases and J by 0 bases, and 9 bases separated the two germline ends. The CDR3 DNA sequence: TGTGCCATCAGTGATGGACACCCCTCCTACAATGAGCAGTTCTTC. The encoded protein is CAISDGHPSYNEQFF.

This rearrangement joins TRBV27 to TRBJ2-3; 7 bases are a match to TRBD2. The CDR3 sequence is 19 residues long. Trimming at V came to 3 bases and at J to 0 bases, leaving 15 bases not matched to a gene. Looked up from germline, CDR1 is MNHEY and CDR2 is SMNVEV (reference sequence). The CDR3 DNA reads as TGTGCCAGCAGTTTCGACCCTCCTCCACTAGCGTTAAGCACAGATACGCAGTATTTT. Protein: CASSFDPPPLALSTDTQYF.

The chain recombines TRBV28 with TRBJ1-2, with a tentative D call TRBD1 (6 bases). V lost 4 bases to trimming and J lost 4 bases, with 13 bases between them. Germline V CDR1 and CDR2: MDHEN, SYDVKM. The CDR3 runs 14 residues. CDR3: CASSWETGPYGYTF. CDR3 nucleotides: TGTGCCAGCAGTTGGGAGACAGGTCCCTATGGCTACACCTTC.

The chain joins TRBV5-4 to TRBJ2-1; 9 bases map to TRBD2. The CDR3 is made up of 14 amino acids. Trimming cost V 3 bases and J 6 bases; bases outside gene matches: 4. Germline V gives CDR1 SGHNT, CDR2 YYREEE (reference sequence). CDR3 DNA sequence: TGTGCCAGCAGCTCCCCGACTAGCGGCAATGAGCAGTTCTTC. Amino acids: CASSSPTSGNEQFF.

The J gene is TRBJ1-1, the V gene TRBV14; D may be TRBD1 (6 bases). CDR1 and CDR2 (germline): SGHDN, FVKESK. V lost 3 bases and J 1 base, leaving 9 bases between the germline ends. The CDR3 is 14 amino acids. Here the CDR3 DNA reads TGTGCCAGCAGCCAGCAGACAGGGAACACTGAAGCTTTCTTT. Translation gives CASSQQTGNTEAFF. The whole variable domain, filled in from reference TRBV14 and TRBJ1-1, reads EAGVTQFPSHSVIEKGQTVTLRCDPISGHDNLYWYRRVMGKEIKFLLHFVKESKQDESGMPNNRFLAERTGGTYSTLKVQPAELEDSGVYFCASSQQTGNTEAFFGQGTRLTVV.

The chain links TRBV6-5 to TRBJ2-1, with 9 positions matching TRBD2. J lost 16 bases, V lost 6 bases, and 10 bases had no gene match. The CDR3 sequence is 12 residues long. CDR1 and CDR2 from the germline V gene are MNHEY and SVGAGI. The CDR3 region has the DNA TGTGCCAGCAGCGGAGCGGGAGGATTGTTTTTCTTC. Translating it yields CASSGAGGLFFF.

The chain links TRBV9 to TRBJ2-2; the D gene is possibly TRBD1 (5 bases). The V gene's germline CDR1 is SGDLS and CDR2 YYNGEE. The CDR3 consists of 14 residues. Trimming took 0 bases from V and 7 from J, leaving 10 bases between them. As DNA, the CDR3 is TGTGCCAGCAGCGTAGATGACAGTTTCGGGGAGCTGTTTTTT. As protein: CASSVDDSFGELFF.

This chain connects TRBV3-1 (or the pseudogene TRBV3-2) to TRBJ2-5; TRBD1 might be the D (6 bases). Between the trimmed V and J ends, which lost 1 base and 1 base, there was a span of 10 bases. Germline loops: CDR1 LGHDT, CDR2 YNNKEL (reference sequence). The CDR3 is 15 amino acids. The chain's CDR3 is CASSQVRGSQETQYF. As DNA, the CDR3 is TGTGCCAGCAGCCAAGTCAGGGGTTCCCAAGAGACCCAGTACTTC.

This clone has more than one count but fewer than ten. This sample also contains other DNA sequences that code for the same CDR3. This chain links TRBV11-2 with TRBJ2-1, with unresolved D. V was shortened by 0 bases and J by 0 bases, with 6 bases between the two germline ends. The CDR3 is 15 amino acids. Germline CDR1 and CDR2: SGHAT and FQNNGV. The CDR3 coding sequence is TGTGCCAGCAGCTTAGACTTGAGCTCCTACAATGAGCAGTTCTTC. It yields the protein CASSLDLSSYNEQFF.

This sequence joins TRBV10-2 and TRBJ2-5, with 7 bases matching TRBD2. The V segment lost 4 bases and the J segment 4 bases; nucleotides outside the gene matches: 3. The V gene's germline CDR1 is WSHSY and CDR2 SAAADI. The CDR3 contains 13 residues. The CDR3 nucleotides read TGCGCCAGCAGTGTTGCGGGAGCAGAGACCCAGTACTTC. Translation: CASSVAGAETQYF.

The rearrangement links TRBV28 to TRBJ2-5; D gene unclear. Germline-derived CDR1 and CDR2 are MDHEN and SYDVKM. V was shortened by 6 bases and J by 5 bases, with 19 bases between the two germline ends. The CDR3 is 15 residues long. The CDR3 bases are TGTGCCAGCAGCCGGCGCGGTCGCTGGATTGAGACCCAGTACTTC. Translation: CASSRRGRWIETQYF.

The CDR3 coding sequence is TGTGCCAGCAGCCCTGCAGCGGGGAGGGGGGACAATGAGCAGTTCTTC. Translated, it gives CASSPAAGRGDNEQFF. This chain joins TRBV11-2 and TRBJ2-1, with D possibly being TRBD2 (7 bases). The CDR3 is 16 amino acids. Trimming took 5 bases from V and 5 from J, leaving 19 bases between them. The germline V gene encodes CDR1 SGHAT and CDR2 FQNNGV.

CDR3 bases: TGTGCCAGCAGTACCTATAGCGGGAATAGCTACAATGAGCAGTTCTTC. This encodes CASSTYSGNSYNEQFF. This rearrangement joins TRBV27 to TRBJ2-1, with 8 bases fitting TRBD2. The CDR3 has 16 amino acids. Germline CDR1 and CDR2: MNHEY and SMNVEV (reference sequence). Unmatched junction bases numbered 9, after V lost 5 bases and J lost 3 bases.

V is TRBV24-1 and J is TRBJ2-7, with 9 positions matching TRBD1. The CDR3 is 15 amino acids. V dropped 3 bases and J dropped 2; count of bases not matched to a gene: 4. Per germline, CDR1 KGHDR and CDR2 SFDVKD. This CDR3 reads CATSDTGGAPYEQYF. CDR3 nucleotides: TGTGCCACCAGTGATACAGGGGGCGCGCCCTACGAGCAGTACTTC.

This clone came up a few times. CDR3 residues: CASSIGGSNYGYTF. Here the CDR3 DNA reads TGTGCCAGTAGTATAGGCGGCAGCAACTATGGCTACACCTTC. The chain couples TRBV19 to TRBJ1-2, with D unresolved. The ends were cut back, 1 base at V and 2 bases at J, with 8 bases in the middle. Germline loops: CDR1 LNHDA, CDR2 SQIVND (reference sequence). The CDR3 is made up of 14 amino acids.

The gene calls are TRBV5-4 and TRBJ2-1; D is ambiguous. CDR1 and CDR2 (germline): SGHNT, YYREEE (reference sequence). V lost 0 bases and J 4 bases, leaving 5 bases between the germline ends. The CDR3 extends over 13 amino acids. CDR3 sequence: CASSLALYNEQFF. The CDR3 coding sequence is TGTGCCAGCAGCTTGGCTCTTTACAATGAGCAGTTCTTC.

The chain recombines TRBV5-4 with TRBJ2-1, with D possibly matching TRBD2 (5 bases). The V gene lost 3 bases and the J gene lost 3 bases, with 16 bases spanning the gap. The germline gives CDR1 SGHNT, CDR2 YYREEE (reference sequence). This CDR3 region has 16 residues. The CDR3 DNA reads as TGTGCCAGCAGCTCAGCAACTAGAGCAGACTACAATGAGCAGTTCTTC. This gives the protein CASSSATRADYNEQFF.